This T cell receptor (beta chain) was captured by sequencing in a study of blood T cells in healthy people across ages. Background on the study: The capture of about one barcoded beta molecule per two T cells was achieved by template switching.

This clonotype came up once. Its antigen remains unknown. Findings of the study overall: Researchers deemed the diversity estimates from one million T cells underestimates. More naive CD4+ cells and higher diversity were found in long-lived than in aged donors.

A J-beta primer mix and a sample-barcoded 5' primer were used in a second PCR of roughly 6 to 12 cycles. The template-switch adaptor, which had 12 random nucleotides, put a tag on each cDNA molecule. TCRdb fed the 5' RACE reads into MiXCR, producing one record per CDR3 protein. Among around 940,000 distinct CDR3 sequences listed, approximately 50% were seen once. The V gene lost 5 bases and the J gene lost 5 bases, with 15 bases spanning the gap. The CDR3 has 14 residues. The receptor was derived from an older woman in good health. The sequenced sample consisted of blood. The chain has TRBV12-3 or TRBV12-4 and TRBJ1-1; D is undetermined. CDR3 amino acids: CASSKREGATEAFF. The CDR3 bases are TGTGCCAGCAGTAAAAGGGAGGGCGCGACTGAAGCTTTCTTT.